Listed here are 22 T cell receptor beta chains from one sample, sequenced in a study of cytomegalovirus exposure and HLA in healthy donors. With 60 Vbeta and 13 Jbeta primers, the PCR was carried out. Clones were sequenced by immunoSEQ multiplex PCR, and TCRdb holds only the in-frame ones, with some missing. This sample has 100,000 to 150,000 clones; 75% to 85% occur once, and the top ten carry roughly 9.6%. The sequenced sample consisted of PBMCs. The source of these receptors is a man younger than 40 in good health and CMV-seropositive.

The chain carries TRBV11-3 and TRBJ2-7; 8 bases are shared with TRBD2. Germline loops: CDR1 SGHNT, CDR2 YENEEA. The ends lost 5 bases at V and 5 bases at J; junction bases unmatched: 8. CDR3 length: 14 residues. CDR3 sequence reads: CASSPGGGLDEQYF. The CDR3 nucleotides read TGTGCCAGCAGCCCCGGGGGGGGATTGGACGAGCAGTACTTC.

This sequence joins TRBV6-1 and TRBJ2-7; 7 nucleotides match TRBD1. With 6 bases clipped from V and 1 base from J, the junction kept 6 bases outside the gene matches. The CDR3 has 14 residues. Germline CDR1 and CDR2: MNHNS and SASEGT. CDR3 bases: TGTGCCAGCAGATTGGGACAGACTTCCTACGAGCAGTACTTC. As protein: CASRLGQTSYEQYF.

The chain's CDR3 is CASSSQGSFYEQYF. In DNA form, the CDR3 reads TGTGCCAGCAGTTCACAGGGTTCCTTCTACGAGCAGTACTTC. V usage is TRBV27 and J usage is TRBJ2-7, with D possibly being TRBD1 (6 bases). The length of the CDR3 is 14 residues. Germline CDR1 is MNHEY and CDR2 is SMNVEV (reference sequence). Trimming cost V 4 bases and J 3 bases, with 13 bases left between them.

The V gene is TRBV29-1, the J gene TRBJ2-7; D gene uncertain. The CDR3 contains 11 residues. Trimming cost V 5 bases and J 0 bases, with 5 bases left between them. Germline loops: CDR1 SQVTM, CDR2 ANQGSEA. CDR3 protein: CSVISSYEQYF. The DNA of the CDR3 is TGCAGCGTTATCAGCTCCTACGAGCAGTACTTC.

The chain employs TRBV2 and TRBJ2-4, with no clear D. With 4 bases removed from V and 0 bases from J, the gap between germline ends came to 7 bases. The CDR3 contains 14 residues. CDR1 and CDR2 (germline): SNHLY, FYNNEI. In DNA form, the CDR3 reads TGTGCCAGCAGTGGTAGACTAGCCAAAAACATTCAGTACTTC. It translates to CASSGRLAKNIQYF.

The V call is TRBV19, the J call TRBJ2-7; TRBD2 matches at 8 bases. The junction had 8 bases not matched to a gene; V was cut back by 2 bases and J by 5 bases. This CDR3 has 15 residues. Per the germline V gene, CDR1 is LNHDA and CDR2 is SQIVND (reference sequence). As DNA, the CDR3 is TGTGCCAGTAGTATAAGCCGGAGCGGGGGAAACGAGCAGTACTTC. Protein: CASSISRSGGNEQYF.

V usage is TRBV2 and J usage is TRBJ2-1; D uncertain. Germline V gives CDR1 SNHLY, CDR2 FYNNEI. Trimming pared 8 bases from V and 3 bases from J, leaving 8 bases between. This CDR3 contains 12 residues. CDR3 nucleotide sequence: TGTGCCAGCTTACCAGGCTACAATGAGCAGTTCTTC. Its translation: CASLPGYNEQFF.

The chain couples TRBV7-6 to TRBJ2-3; D remains ambiguous. V dropped 5 bases and J dropped 6 bases, with 9 bases sitting between them. Germline CDR1 is SGHVS and CDR2 is FNYEAQ. The CDR3 is 12 amino acids. The CDR3 here is CASSPRGDTQYF. For the CDR3, the DNA is TGTGCCAGCAGCCCTCGAGGTGATACGCAGTATTTT.

J is TRBJ2-1 and V is TRBV9; 9 bases match TRBD2. The CDR3 is made up of 16 amino acids. CDR1 SGDLS and CDR2 YYNGEE come from the germline V gene. V trimming: 4 bases; J trimming: 6 bases; junction bases outside the gene matches: 11. The CDR3 spells CASSPPQLAGLNEQFF. CDR3 sequence (DNA): TGTGCCAGCAGCCCCCCCCAACTAGCGGGCCTCAATGAGCAGTTCTTC.

The chain joins TRBV9 to TRBJ2-3; 10 nucleotides align to TRBD2. V lost 0 bases, J lost 5 bases, and 12 bases stayed unmatched. This CDR3 is built from 18 residues. The germline CDR1 and CDR2 sequences are SGDLS and YYNGEE. The DNA of the CDR3 is TGTGCCAGCAGCGTAGTGCTAGCGGGGGCGATATATTTAGATACGCAGTATTTT. Residues: CASSVVLAGAIYLDTQYF.

The chain is built from TRBV19 and TRBJ1-3; 7 bases are a match to TRBD1. Germline V gives CDR1 LNHDA, CDR2 SQIVND (reference sequence). This CDR3 is built from 14 residues. V dropped 8 bases and J dropped 6; count of bases not matched to a gene: 10. The CDR3: CASSHRGSENTIYF. In DNA form, the CDR3 reads TGTGCCAGTTCCCACAGGGGCTCGGAAAACACCATATATTTT.

The chain combines TRBV5-1 with TRBJ2-7; 10 positions match TRBD2. The CDR3 totals 17 residues. V was clipped by 4 bases and J by 0 bases; unmatched bases: 10. Per germline, CDR1 SGHRS and CDR2 YFSETQ. CDR3 loop: CASSLELAGQSSYEQYF. The CDR3 DNA reads TGCGCCAGCAGCCTGGAACTAGCGGGGCAAAGCTCCTACGAGCAGTACTTC.

This clone was seen a handful of times. The chain employs TRBV10-1 and TRBJ1-2; no firm D call. Trimming stripped 10 bases from V and 3 bases from J, with 21 bases between. The length of the CDR3 is 15 residues. Per germline, CDR1 WNHNN and CDR2 SYGVQD (reference sequence). The CDR3 DNA reads TGCGCCACCGTCCCGCGGGCCGGAGGTGACTATGGCTACACCTTC. The encoded protein is CATVPRAGGDYGYTF.

The V gene is TRBV6-1, the J gene TRBJ2-7; possibly TRBD1 for D (5 bases). V was pared by 5 bases and J by 6 bases, with 17 bases between. The V gene's germline CDR1 is MNHNS and CDR2 SASEGT. CDR3 length: 14 amino acids. The CDR3 DNA reads as TGTGCCAGCAGTTTTCAGGGTGGGAACGGCGAGCAGTACTTC. Encoded protein: CASSFQGGNGEQYF.

This rearrangement joins TRBV5-1 to TRBJ1-4; D might be TRBD1 (5 bases). V was trimmed by 2 bases and J by 6 bases, leaving 11 bases between them. The CDR3 spans 14 residues. Germline CDR1 reads SGHRS; CDR2 reads YFSETQ. The CDR3 protein is CASSFSGGHEKLFF. CDR3 DNA sequence: TGCGCCAGCAGCTTCTCCGGGGGTCATGAAAAACTGTTTTTT.

The rearrangement joins TRBV6-1 to TRBJ2-7, with 11 bases aligning to TRBD1. The CDR3 runs to 14 residues. Germline CDR1 reads MNHNS; CDR2 reads SASEGT. J gave up 3 bases and V 4 bases, and 2 bases lay outside the gene matches. The CDR3 loop reads CASSAGTGGYEQYF. CDR3 coding DNA: TGTGCCAGCAGTGCCGGGACAGGGGGCTACGAGCAGTACTTC.

This CDR3 is CASTPLEGGQLNEQFF. CDR3 sequence (DNA): TGTGCCAGTACACCCCTCGAGGGGGGACAGCTCAATGAGCAGTTCTTC. The J gene is TRBJ2-1, the V gene TRBV19; tentatively, D is TRBD1 (7 bases). Germline-derived CDR1 and CDR2 are LNHDA and SQIVND (reference sequence). This CDR3 region has 16 residues. Trimming removed 7 bases at V and 6 bases at J, with 22 bases between.

The rearrangement links TRBV2 to TRBJ2-5; D gene unclear. Germline lookup yields CDR1 SNHLY and CDR2 FYNNEI. Trimming removed 4 bases at V and 5 bases at J, with 11 bases between. The CDR3 is 13 amino acids. CDR3 sequence reads: CASSGRSGETQYF. The CDR3 DNA sequence: TGTGCCAGCAGTGGACGGAGTGGGGAGACCCAGTACTTC.

This rearrangement joins TRBV27 to TRBJ2-2; 10 bases map to TRBD1. CDR3 length: 18 amino acids. The V segment lost 5 bases and the J segment 7 bases; nucleotides outside the gene matches: 16. The germline gives CDR1 MNHEY, CDR2 SMNVEV (reference sequence). The CDR3 region is CASSPRTGGWSGGGELFF. The CDR3 DNA follows: TGTGCCAGCAGTCCCAGGACAGGGGGTTGGTCAGGAGGCGGGGAGCTGTTTTTT.

The chain uses TRBV11-2 and TRBJ1-4, with a tentative D call TRBD1 (6 bases). V lost 5 bases, J lost 1 base, and 20 bases lay in between. Germline V gene sequence: CDR1 SGHAT, CDR2 FQNNGV. The CDR3 loop spans 18 amino acids. The CDR3 DNA sequence: TGTGCCAGCAGCCCCAGGGGCCTATTCGACGGAACTAATGAAAAACTGTTTTTT. Translating gives CASSPRGLFDGTNEKLFF.

This rearrangement joins TRBV9 to TRBJ1-1; the D is unclear. Trimming stripped 4 bases from V and 0 bases from J, with 13 bases between. The germline CDR1 and CDR2 sequences are SGDLS and YYNGEE. The CDR3 length is 15 residues. The CDR3 region has the DNA TGTGCCAGCAGCCCATCCCCCCGGGTGAACACTGAAGCTTTCTTT. This gives the protein CASSPSPRVNTEAFF.

The chain carries TRBV19 and TRBJ1-6; 7 nucleotides agree with TRBD1. The CDR3 is 12 residues long. V lost 6 bases and J lost 14; bases outside the gene matches: 7. Per germline, CDR1 LNHDA and CDR2 SQIVND (reference sequence). The CDR3 is CASRPTGATLHF. The CDR3 DNA reads as TGTGCCAGTAGACCCACAGGGGCCACCCTCCACTTT.